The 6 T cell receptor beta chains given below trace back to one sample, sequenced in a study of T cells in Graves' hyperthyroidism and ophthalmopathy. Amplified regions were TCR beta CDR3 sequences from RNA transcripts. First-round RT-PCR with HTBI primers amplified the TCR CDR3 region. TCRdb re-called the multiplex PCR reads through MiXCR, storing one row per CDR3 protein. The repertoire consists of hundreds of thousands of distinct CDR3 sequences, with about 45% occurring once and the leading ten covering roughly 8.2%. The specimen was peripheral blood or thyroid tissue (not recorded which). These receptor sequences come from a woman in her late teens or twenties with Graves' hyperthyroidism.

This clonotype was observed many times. The CDR3 DNA reads as TGTGCCAGCAGCCCGAAGGGGAGCGATTCACCCCTCCACTTT. Its translation is CASSPKGSDSPLHF. The rearrangement links TRBV7-9 to TRBJ1-6; a weak D match, TRBD1 (5 bases). This CDR3 has 14 residues. Germline assignment: CDR1 SEHNR and CDR2 FQNEAQ (reference sequence). The ends were cut back, 5 bases at V and 8 bases at J, with 13 bases in the middle.

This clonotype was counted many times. CDR3 DNA sequence: TGTGCCGCAGCAGGGCAGGCGTTGGAGACCCAGTACTTC. It is translated as CAAAGQALETQYF. The chain is built from TRBV2 and TRBJ2-5, with D tentatively TRBD1 (5 bases). This CDR3 region has 13 residues. V gave up 11 bases and J gave up 5 bases, with 18 bases separating them. In germline, CDR1 is SNHLY, CDR2 FYNNEI.

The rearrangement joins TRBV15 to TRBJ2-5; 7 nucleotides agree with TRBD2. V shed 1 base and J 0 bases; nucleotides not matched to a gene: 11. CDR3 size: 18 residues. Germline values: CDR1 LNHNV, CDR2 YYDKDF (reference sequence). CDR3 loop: CATSRGGFGGGDQETQYF. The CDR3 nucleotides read TGTGCCACCAGCAGAGGGGGTTTCGGGGGAGGGGACCAAGAGACCCAGTACTTC. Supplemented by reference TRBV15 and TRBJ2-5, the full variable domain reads DAMVIQNPRYQVTQFGKPVTLSCSQTLNHNVMYWYQQKSSQAPKLLFHYYDKDFNNEADTPDNFQSRRPNTSFCFLDIRSPGLGDTAMYLCATSRGGFGGGDQETQYFGPGTRLLVL.

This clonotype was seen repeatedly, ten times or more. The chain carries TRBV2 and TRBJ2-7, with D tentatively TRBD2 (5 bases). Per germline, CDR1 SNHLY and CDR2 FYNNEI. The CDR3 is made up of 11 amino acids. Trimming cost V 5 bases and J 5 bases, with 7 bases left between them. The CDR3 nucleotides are TGTGCCAGCAGTCGGACTGACGAGCAGTACTTC. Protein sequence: CASSRTDEQYF.

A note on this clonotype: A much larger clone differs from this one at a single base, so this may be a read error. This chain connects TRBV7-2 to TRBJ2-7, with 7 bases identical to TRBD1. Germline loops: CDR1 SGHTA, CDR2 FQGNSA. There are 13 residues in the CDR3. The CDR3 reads CASRLTGSCEQYF. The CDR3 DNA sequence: TGTGCCAGCAGGCTGACAGGGTCCTGCGAGCAGTACTTC.

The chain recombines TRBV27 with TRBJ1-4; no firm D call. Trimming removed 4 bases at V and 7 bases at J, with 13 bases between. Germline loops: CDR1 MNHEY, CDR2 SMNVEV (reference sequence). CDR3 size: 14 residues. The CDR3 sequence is CASSWVGEGEKLFF. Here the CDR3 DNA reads TGTGCCAGCAGTTGGGTCGGGGAGGGTGAAAAACTGTTTTTT.